This TCR beta chain emerged from a study of CD8 T cells in ankylosing spondylitis. Study-wide results and caveats: One TCR beta motif, made up of about 8 highly homologous variants, appeared characteristic of ankylosing spondylitis blood.

In the case of this clonotype: The antigen is undetermined.

A single record per CDR3 protein comes from TCRdb applying MiXCR to the 5' RACE reads. The table lists over 450,000 distinct CDR3 sequences, about 13% of them singletons. The receptor was isolated from a male donor with ankylosing spondylitis. Sequenced input: blood, either unsorted or a sorted T cell fraction (not recorded which).

CDR3 nucleotides: TGCAGCGTTGTGGGGACAGGGGTGCATTACGAGCAGTACTTC. Its translation is CSVVGTGVHYEQYF. The J gene is TRBJ2-7, the V gene TRBV29-1; 10 nucleotides align to TRBD1. This CDR3 has 14 residues. In germline, CDR1 is SQVTM, CDR2 ANQGSEA. The junction had 7 bases not matched to a gene; V was cut back by 4 bases and J by 4 bases.